This T cell receptor (beta chain) stems from a study of blood T cell repertoires in COVID-19. Study in general: Whether acute or convalescent, the COVID-19 samples came from the United States, Italy and Spain.

From germline, CDR1 is SGHTA and CDR2 FQGNSA. The CDR3 is 17 amino acids. V lost 5 bases and J lost 0; bases outside the gene matches: 7. As handled by the study authors: Amplification from reference gene primers served as the basis for estimated nucleated cell counts. Sequencing was performed with immunoSEQ multiplex PCR; in TCRdb, only in-frame clones are kept and a portion is missing. The D gene and trimming were derived from the DNA, and the V and J assignments and clone size from that table. Of 130,000 or so clones in the sample, approximately 82% were seen once. The receptor was isolated from a human donor in a cohort sampled during active COVID-19. The genes are TRBV7-2 and TRBJ2-3, with 11 nucleotides matching TRBD2. Sample: peripheral blood. The chain's CDR3 is CASSKRTSGRSTDTQYF. As DNA, the CDR3 is TGTGCCAGCAGCAAGCGGACTAGCGGGCGCAGCACAGATACGCAGTATTTT.